Given below is one T cell receptor beta chain in context. The antigen remains undetermined. The CDR3 runs 14 residues. The germline V gene has CDR1 SQVTM and CDR2 ANQGSEA. The entry originates in a study of monozygotic twins with inflammatory bowel disease. General observations from the study: For IBD patients, clonotypes shared with others were fewer than for healthy twins, especially with disease activity.

Amplification used two nested PCRs: about 17 cycles, then about 10 cycles, on TCRalpha/TCRbeta cDNA. With the 5' RACE reads reprocessed, TCRdb shows one record per CDR3 protein and no DNA. Here the sample table reports 300,000 to 400,000 distinct CDR3 sequences. Donors each contributed one blood sample measuring 2 to 2.5 ml. The material sequenced was blood. This clonotype was sampled from a human donor with ulcerative colitis or Crohn's disease, or a healthy co-twin of an affected twin (not recorded which). This rearrangement joins TRBV29-1 to TRBJ2-3; TCRdb's D call of TRBD1 is untestable without DNA. The CDR3: CSSLGGRATDTQYF.